These 10 T cell receptor beta chains share one sample of origin, sequenced in a study of cytomegalovirus exposure and HLA in healthy donors. It was with 60 Vbeta and 13 Jbeta primers that the PCR ran. The assay was immunoSEQ multiplex PCR, and TCRdb's table has in-frame clones only and misses some. The sample includes tens of thousands of clones, 60% to 80% of them seen just once. The sequenced material came from PBMCs. These receptors were collected from a man between 25 and 39 years old in good health and CMV-seronegative.

The table lists this clone with a few counts. In nucleotides, the CDR3 is TGTGCCAGCAGCGTCCAGCGGGGGTCGAACACCGGGGAGCTGTTTTTT. This gives the protein CASSVQRGSNTGELFF. This rearrangement joins TRBV7-9 to TRBJ2-2, with TRBD2 matching 8 bases. J gave up 0 bases and V 5 bases, and 5 bases lay outside the gene matches. The CDR3 has 16 residues. Looked up from germline, CDR1 is SEHNR and CDR2 is FQNEAQ (reference sequence).

This clone was seen just once. The chain combines TRBV25-1 with TRBJ2-5; D remains ambiguous. Per germline, CDR1 MGHDK and CDR2 SYGVNS. The CDR3 has 16 residues. Trimming took 10 bases from V and 4 from J, leaving 25 bases between them. The DNA for the CDR3 is TGTGCCATCGCACCAGACACTTATAATGTCGGAGAGACCCAGTACTTC. This codes for CAIAPDTYNVGETQYF.

V gene TRBV28 combines with J gene TRBJ2-5, with TRBD2 matching over 9 bases. V lost 7 bases and J lost 4; bases outside the gene matches: 7. Germline V CDR1 and CDR2: MDHEN, SYDVKM. The CDR3 consists of 14 residues. CDR3 sequence: CASNSPLAGETQYF. In DNA form, the CDR3 reads TGTGCCAGCAATTCCCCACTAGCGGGAGAGACCCAGTACTTC.

Only one count was recorded for this clone. The chain links TRBV4-1 to TRBJ1-2; D is unclear. The length of the CDR3 is 14 residues. Per the germline V gene, CDR1 is MGHRA and CDR2 is YSYEKL. V was pared by 0 bases and J by 6 bases, with 11 bases between. The DNA for the CDR3 is TGCGCCAGCAGCCAAGAGACTGGGTGGGATGGCTACACCTTC. It translates to CASSQETGWDGYTF.

V and J are TRBV19 and TRBJ2-1; possible D gene TRBD1, 7 bases. Trimming removed 2 bases at V and 7 bases at J, with 21 bases between. This CDR3 is built from 17 residues. Per germline, CDR1 LNHDA and CDR2 SQIVND (reference sequence). The CDR3 sequence: CASSIRRDSQGRNEQFF. In nucleotides, the CDR3 is TGTGCCAGTAGTATACGAAGGGACAGCCAAGGGAGGAATGAGCAGTTCTTC. Full variable domain (remainder filled in from reference TRBV19 and TRBJ2-1): DGGITQSPKYLFRKEGQNVTLSCEQNLNHDAMYWYRQDPGQGLRLIYYSQIVNDFQKGDIAEGYSVSREKKESFPLTVTSAQKNPTAFYLCASSIRRDSQGRNEQFFGPGTRLTVL.

This sequence joins TRBV5-1 and TRBJ2-2; D call uncertain. CDR1 is SGHRS, CDR2 YFSETQ, per germline. Deletions cut 5 bases from V and 1 base from J, with 9 bases between. This CDR3 region has 14 residues. CDR3 residues: CASSLQKNTGELFF. CDR3 bases: TGCGCCAGCAGTTTGCAGAAGAACACCGGGGAGCTGTTTTTT.

The chain carries TRBV23-1 and TRBJ2-5; the match to TRBD2 covers 14 bases. TRBV23-1 falls under the ORF class, with uncertain function. J lost 2 bases, V lost 0 bases, and 8 bases had no gene match. The CDR3 is 19 residues long. CDR3 loop: CASSQSMGLAGDLQETQYF. The CDR3, as DNA: TGCGCCAGCAGTCAATCGATGGGACTAGCGGGAGATTTGCAAGAGACCCAGTACTTC.

The rearrangement joins TRBV19 to TRBJ2-1; D may be TRBD2 (6 bases). Germline V gene sequence: CDR1 LNHDA, CDR2 SQIVND (reference sequence). V lost 3 bases, J lost 1 base, and 10 bases lay in between. This CDR3 spans 15 amino acids. In DNA, the CDR3 is TGTGCCAGTAGTATCGCGGGACCTTCCTACAATGAGCAGTTCTTC. Protein: CASSIAGPSYNEQFF. Supplemented by reference TRBV19 and TRBJ2-1, the full variable domain reads DGGITQSPKYLFRKEGQNVTLSCEQNLNHDAMYWYRQDPGQGLRLIYYSQIVNDFQKGDIAEGYSVSREKKESFPLTVTSAQKNPTAFYLCASSIAGPSYNEQFFGPGTRLTVL.

The chain combines TRBV7-4 with TRBJ2-7, with TRBD2 matching 7 bases. This CDR3 spans 16 amino acids. Germline V gives CDR1 SGHVT, CDR2 SQSDAQ. Germline trimming cut 5 bases from V and 4 bases from J; bases unmatched to any gene: 14. Written as DNA, the CDR3 is TGTGCCAGCAGCCCGGTACGGCGGGGGAAGCCTTACGAGCAGTACTTC. Translating gives CASSPVRRGKPYEQYF.

The V gene is TRBV7-8, the J gene TRBJ2-7; TRBD2 is a possible D gene (5 bases). Germline loops: CDR1 SGHVS, CDR2 FQNEAQ. Trimming left V 2 bases short and J 2 bases short, with 13 bases between. CDR3 length: 15 residues. Here the CDR3 reads CASSLTLLGTYEQYF. In nucleotides, the CDR3 is TGTGCCAGCAGCTTAACCCTACTAGGCACCTACGAGCAGTACTTC.